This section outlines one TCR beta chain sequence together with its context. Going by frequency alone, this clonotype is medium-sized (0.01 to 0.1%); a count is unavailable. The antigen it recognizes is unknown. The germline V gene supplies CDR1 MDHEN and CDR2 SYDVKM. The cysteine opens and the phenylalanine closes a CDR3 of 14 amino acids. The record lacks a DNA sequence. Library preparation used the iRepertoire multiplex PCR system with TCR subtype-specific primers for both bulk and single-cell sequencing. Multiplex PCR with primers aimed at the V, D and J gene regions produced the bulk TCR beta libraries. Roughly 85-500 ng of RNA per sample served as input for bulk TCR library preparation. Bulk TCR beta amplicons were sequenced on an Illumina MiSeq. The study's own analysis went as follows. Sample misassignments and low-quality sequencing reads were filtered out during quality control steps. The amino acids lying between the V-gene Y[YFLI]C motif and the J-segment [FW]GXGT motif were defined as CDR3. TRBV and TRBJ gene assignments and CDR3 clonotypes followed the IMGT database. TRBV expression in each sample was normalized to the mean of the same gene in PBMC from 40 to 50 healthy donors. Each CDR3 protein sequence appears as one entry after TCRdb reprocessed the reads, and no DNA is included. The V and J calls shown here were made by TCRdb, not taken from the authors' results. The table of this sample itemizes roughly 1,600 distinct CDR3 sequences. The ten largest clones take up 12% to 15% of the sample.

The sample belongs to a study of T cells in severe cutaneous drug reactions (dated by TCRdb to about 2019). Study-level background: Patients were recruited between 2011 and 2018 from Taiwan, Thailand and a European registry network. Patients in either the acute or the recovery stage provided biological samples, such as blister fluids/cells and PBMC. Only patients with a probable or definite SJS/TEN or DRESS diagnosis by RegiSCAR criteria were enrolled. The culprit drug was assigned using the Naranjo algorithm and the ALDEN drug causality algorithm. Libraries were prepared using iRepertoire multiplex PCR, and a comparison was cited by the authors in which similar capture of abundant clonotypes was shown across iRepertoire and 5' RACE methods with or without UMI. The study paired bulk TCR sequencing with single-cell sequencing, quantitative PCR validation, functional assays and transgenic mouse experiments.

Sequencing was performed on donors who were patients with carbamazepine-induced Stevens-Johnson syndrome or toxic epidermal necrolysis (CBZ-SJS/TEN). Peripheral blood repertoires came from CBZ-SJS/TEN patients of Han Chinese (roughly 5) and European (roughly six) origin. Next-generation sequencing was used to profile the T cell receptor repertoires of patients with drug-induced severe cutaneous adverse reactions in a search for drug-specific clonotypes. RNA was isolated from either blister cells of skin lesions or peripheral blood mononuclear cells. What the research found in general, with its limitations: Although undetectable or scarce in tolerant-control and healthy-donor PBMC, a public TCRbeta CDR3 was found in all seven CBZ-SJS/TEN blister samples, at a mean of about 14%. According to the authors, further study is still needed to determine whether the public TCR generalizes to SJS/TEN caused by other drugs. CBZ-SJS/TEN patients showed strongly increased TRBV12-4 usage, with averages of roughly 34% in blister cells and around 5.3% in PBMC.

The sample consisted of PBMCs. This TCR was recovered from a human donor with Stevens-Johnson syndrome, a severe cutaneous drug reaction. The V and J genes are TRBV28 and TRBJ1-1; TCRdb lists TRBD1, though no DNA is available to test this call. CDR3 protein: CASSWGGGDTEAFF.